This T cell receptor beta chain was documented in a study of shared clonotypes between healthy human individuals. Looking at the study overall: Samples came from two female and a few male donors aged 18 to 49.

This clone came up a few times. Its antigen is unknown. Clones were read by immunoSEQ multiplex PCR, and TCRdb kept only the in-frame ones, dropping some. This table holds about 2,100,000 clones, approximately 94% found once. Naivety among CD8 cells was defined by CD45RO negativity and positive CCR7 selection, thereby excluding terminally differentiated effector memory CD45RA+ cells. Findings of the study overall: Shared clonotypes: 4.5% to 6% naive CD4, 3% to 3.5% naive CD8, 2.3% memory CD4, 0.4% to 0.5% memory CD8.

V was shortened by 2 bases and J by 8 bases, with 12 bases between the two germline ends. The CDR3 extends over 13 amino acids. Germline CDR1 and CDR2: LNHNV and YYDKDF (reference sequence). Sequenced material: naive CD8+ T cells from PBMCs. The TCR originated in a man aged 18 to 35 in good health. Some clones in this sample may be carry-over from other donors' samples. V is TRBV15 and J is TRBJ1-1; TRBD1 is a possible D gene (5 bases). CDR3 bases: TGTGCCACCAGCAGAAGAGACAGACCAGAAGCTTTCTTT. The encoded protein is CATSRRDRPEAFF. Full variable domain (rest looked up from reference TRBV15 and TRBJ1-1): DAMVIQNPRYQVTQFGKPVTLSCSQTLNHNVMYWYQQKSSQAPKLLFHYYDKDFNNEADTPDNFQSRRPNTSFCFLDIRSPGLGDTAMYLCATSRRDRPEAFFGQGTRLTVV.